These T cell receptor beta chains were read from a single sample in a study of B cell selection in AIRE deficiency. Using immunoSEQ multiplex PCR, the repertoire was profiled, and TCRdb retains in-frame clones only, with some absent. The sample includes roughly 23,000 clones, 97% of them seen just once. The specimen sequenced was conventional CD4+ T cells sorted from PBMCs. The receptor set was obtained from a human donor with AIRE deficiency. Each CDR3 is given with its conserved first and last residue. A D gene is named only where the DNA matches it firmly. Some rows have no size entry. The others give once, few or many, or a class for an expanded clone.

v_gene: TRBV11-3
j_gene: TRBJ2-5
d_gene: TRBD1
abundance: NA
CDR3aa: CASSLGSPRTGRETQYF
CDR3nt: TGTGCCAGCAGCTTAGGCTCACCCCGGACAGGGAGAGAGACCCAGTACTTC

v_gene: TRBV7-3
j_gene: TRBJ1-4
d_gene: NA
abundance: NA
CDR3aa: CAKITGYDEKLFF
CDR3nt: TGTGCCAAAATAACGGGGTATGATGAAAAACTGTTTTTT

v_gene: TRBV7-8
j_gene: TRBJ2-7
d_gene: NA
abundance: NA
CDR3aa: CASSLPFDEQYF
CDR3nt: TGTGCCAGCAGCTTACCGTTCGACGAGCAGTACTTC

v_gene: TRBV11-3
j_gene: TRBJ2-7
d_gene: NA
abundance: once
CDR3aa: CASSLDPRGFSYEQYF
CDR3nt: TGTGCCAGCAGCTTAGATCCGCGCGGTTTCTCCTACGAGCAGTACTTC

v_gene: TRBV11-2
j_gene: TRBJ2-7
d_gene: NA
abundance: once
CDR3aa: CASSFTSLRTNEQYF
CDR3nt: TGTGCCAGCAGCTTTACTAGCCTCAGGACCAACGAGCAGTACTTC

v_gene: TRBV18
j_gene: TRBJ2-7
d_gene: NA
abundance: NA
CDR3aa: CASSPTGFSYEQYF
CDR3nt: TGTGCCAGCTCACCAACGGGTTTCTCCTACGAGCAGTACTTC

v_gene: TRBV6-1
j_gene: TRBJ2-1
d_gene: TRBD2
abundance: NA
CDR3aa: CASSEAGGEQFF
CDR3nt: TGTGCCAGCAGTGAAGCGGGAGGGGAGCAGTTCTTC

v_gene: TRBV30
j_gene: TRBJ1-5
d_gene: NA
abundance: NA
CDR3aa: CAWSVPGRQPQHF
CDR3nt: TGTGCCTGGAGTGTGCCAGGGCGCCAGCCCCAGCATTTT

v_gene: TRBV30
j_gene: TRBJ2-3
d_gene: TRBD2
abundance: NA
CDR3aa: CAWSKLATATDTQYF
CDR3nt: TGTGCCTGGAGTAAACTAGCGACGGCCACAGATACGCAGTATTTT

v_gene: TRBV9
j_gene: TRBJ2-1
d_gene: NA
abundance: NA
CDR3aa: CASSVRSGDNEQFF
CDR3nt: TGTGCCAGCAGCGTAAGATCCGGGGACAATGAGCAGTTCTTC

v_gene: TRBV30
j_gene: TRBJ2-5
d_gene: TRBD2
abundance: NA
CDR3aa: CAWSEGGPPGTQYF
CDR3nt: TGTGCCTGGAGTGAGGGAGGGCCGCCGGGGACCCAGTACTTC

v_gene: TRBV7-3
j_gene: TRBJ2-2
d_gene: NA
abundance: NA
CDR3aa: CASSLIGATGELFF
CDR3nt: TGTGCCAGCAGCTTAATAGGGGCAACCGGGGAGCTGTTTTTT

v_gene: TRBV15
j_gene: TRBJ2-3
d_gene: TRBD2
abundance: NA
CDR3aa: CATSRGLTSVGDTQYF
CDR3nt: TGTGCCACCAGCAGAGGCTTGACTAGCGTCGGGGATACGCAGTATTTT

v_gene: TRBV5-5
j_gene: TRBJ1-4
d_gene: NA
abundance: NA
CDR3aa: CASSLLGFVEKLFF
CDR3nt: TGTGCCAGCAGCTTGTTGGGCTTCGTTGAAAAACTGTTTTTT

v_gene: TRBV5-1
j_gene: TRBJ2-7
d_gene: NA
abundance: NA
CDR3aa: CASSLGGDILYEQYF
CDR3nt: TGCGCCAGCAGCTTGGGGGGGGACATCCTCTACGAGCAGTACTTC

v_gene: TRBV4-2
j_gene: TRBJ2-3
d_gene: TRBD2
abundance: NA
CDR3aa: CASSQDRASGEVDTQYF
CDR3nt: TGTGCCAGCAGCCAAGATCGTGCCAGCGGGGAGGTAGATACGCAGTATTTT

v_gene: TRBV5-4
j_gene: TRBJ2-7
d_gene: TRBD2
abundance: NA
CDR3aa: CASSSPGTSSSEQYF
CDR3nt: TGTGCCAGCAGCTCCCCCGGGACTAGCTCGTCCGAGCAGTACTTC

v_gene: TRBV9
j_gene: TRBJ1-2
d_gene: NA
abundance: NA
CDR3aa: CASSARLIDSYGYTF
CDR3nt: TGTGCCAGCAGCGCACGACTCATAGATTCGTATGGCTACACCTTC

v_gene: TRBV5-4
j_gene: TRBJ2-7
d_gene: TRBD2
abundance: NA
CDR3aa: CASSWTSGPYEQYF
CDR3nt: TGTGCCAGCAGCTGGACTAGCGGGCCGTACGAGCAGTACTTC

v_gene: TRBV2
j_gene: TRBJ2-1
d_gene: NA
abundance: few
CDR3aa: CASRLDGNEQFF
CDR3nt: TGTGCCAGCAGACTCGACGGTAATGAGCAGTTCTTC

v_gene: TRBV5-1
j_gene: TRBJ1-2
d_gene: NA
abundance: NA
CDR3aa: CASSPDLNYGYTF
CDR3nt: TGCGCCAGCAGCCCCGACCTTAACTATGGCTACACCTTC

v_gene: TRBV19
j_gene: TRBJ2-2
d_gene: TRBD2
abundance: NA
CDR3aa: CASSIQRLAGAGELFF
CDR3nt: TGTGCCAGTAGTATCCAGAGACTAGCGGGAGCCGGGGAGCTGTTTTTT

v_gene: TRBV7-8
j_gene: TRBJ1-6
d_gene: NA
abundance: NA
CDR3aa: CAIQGPRDDSPLHF
CDR3nt: TGTGCCATCCAGGGGCCCAGGGACGATTCACCCCTCCACTTT

v_gene: TRBV18
j_gene: TRBJ2-7
d_gene: TRBD1
abundance: NA
CDR3aa: CASSPPTRQGVYEQYF
CDR3nt: TGTGCCAGCTCACCACCTACGAGACAGGGCGTTTACGAGCAGTACTTC